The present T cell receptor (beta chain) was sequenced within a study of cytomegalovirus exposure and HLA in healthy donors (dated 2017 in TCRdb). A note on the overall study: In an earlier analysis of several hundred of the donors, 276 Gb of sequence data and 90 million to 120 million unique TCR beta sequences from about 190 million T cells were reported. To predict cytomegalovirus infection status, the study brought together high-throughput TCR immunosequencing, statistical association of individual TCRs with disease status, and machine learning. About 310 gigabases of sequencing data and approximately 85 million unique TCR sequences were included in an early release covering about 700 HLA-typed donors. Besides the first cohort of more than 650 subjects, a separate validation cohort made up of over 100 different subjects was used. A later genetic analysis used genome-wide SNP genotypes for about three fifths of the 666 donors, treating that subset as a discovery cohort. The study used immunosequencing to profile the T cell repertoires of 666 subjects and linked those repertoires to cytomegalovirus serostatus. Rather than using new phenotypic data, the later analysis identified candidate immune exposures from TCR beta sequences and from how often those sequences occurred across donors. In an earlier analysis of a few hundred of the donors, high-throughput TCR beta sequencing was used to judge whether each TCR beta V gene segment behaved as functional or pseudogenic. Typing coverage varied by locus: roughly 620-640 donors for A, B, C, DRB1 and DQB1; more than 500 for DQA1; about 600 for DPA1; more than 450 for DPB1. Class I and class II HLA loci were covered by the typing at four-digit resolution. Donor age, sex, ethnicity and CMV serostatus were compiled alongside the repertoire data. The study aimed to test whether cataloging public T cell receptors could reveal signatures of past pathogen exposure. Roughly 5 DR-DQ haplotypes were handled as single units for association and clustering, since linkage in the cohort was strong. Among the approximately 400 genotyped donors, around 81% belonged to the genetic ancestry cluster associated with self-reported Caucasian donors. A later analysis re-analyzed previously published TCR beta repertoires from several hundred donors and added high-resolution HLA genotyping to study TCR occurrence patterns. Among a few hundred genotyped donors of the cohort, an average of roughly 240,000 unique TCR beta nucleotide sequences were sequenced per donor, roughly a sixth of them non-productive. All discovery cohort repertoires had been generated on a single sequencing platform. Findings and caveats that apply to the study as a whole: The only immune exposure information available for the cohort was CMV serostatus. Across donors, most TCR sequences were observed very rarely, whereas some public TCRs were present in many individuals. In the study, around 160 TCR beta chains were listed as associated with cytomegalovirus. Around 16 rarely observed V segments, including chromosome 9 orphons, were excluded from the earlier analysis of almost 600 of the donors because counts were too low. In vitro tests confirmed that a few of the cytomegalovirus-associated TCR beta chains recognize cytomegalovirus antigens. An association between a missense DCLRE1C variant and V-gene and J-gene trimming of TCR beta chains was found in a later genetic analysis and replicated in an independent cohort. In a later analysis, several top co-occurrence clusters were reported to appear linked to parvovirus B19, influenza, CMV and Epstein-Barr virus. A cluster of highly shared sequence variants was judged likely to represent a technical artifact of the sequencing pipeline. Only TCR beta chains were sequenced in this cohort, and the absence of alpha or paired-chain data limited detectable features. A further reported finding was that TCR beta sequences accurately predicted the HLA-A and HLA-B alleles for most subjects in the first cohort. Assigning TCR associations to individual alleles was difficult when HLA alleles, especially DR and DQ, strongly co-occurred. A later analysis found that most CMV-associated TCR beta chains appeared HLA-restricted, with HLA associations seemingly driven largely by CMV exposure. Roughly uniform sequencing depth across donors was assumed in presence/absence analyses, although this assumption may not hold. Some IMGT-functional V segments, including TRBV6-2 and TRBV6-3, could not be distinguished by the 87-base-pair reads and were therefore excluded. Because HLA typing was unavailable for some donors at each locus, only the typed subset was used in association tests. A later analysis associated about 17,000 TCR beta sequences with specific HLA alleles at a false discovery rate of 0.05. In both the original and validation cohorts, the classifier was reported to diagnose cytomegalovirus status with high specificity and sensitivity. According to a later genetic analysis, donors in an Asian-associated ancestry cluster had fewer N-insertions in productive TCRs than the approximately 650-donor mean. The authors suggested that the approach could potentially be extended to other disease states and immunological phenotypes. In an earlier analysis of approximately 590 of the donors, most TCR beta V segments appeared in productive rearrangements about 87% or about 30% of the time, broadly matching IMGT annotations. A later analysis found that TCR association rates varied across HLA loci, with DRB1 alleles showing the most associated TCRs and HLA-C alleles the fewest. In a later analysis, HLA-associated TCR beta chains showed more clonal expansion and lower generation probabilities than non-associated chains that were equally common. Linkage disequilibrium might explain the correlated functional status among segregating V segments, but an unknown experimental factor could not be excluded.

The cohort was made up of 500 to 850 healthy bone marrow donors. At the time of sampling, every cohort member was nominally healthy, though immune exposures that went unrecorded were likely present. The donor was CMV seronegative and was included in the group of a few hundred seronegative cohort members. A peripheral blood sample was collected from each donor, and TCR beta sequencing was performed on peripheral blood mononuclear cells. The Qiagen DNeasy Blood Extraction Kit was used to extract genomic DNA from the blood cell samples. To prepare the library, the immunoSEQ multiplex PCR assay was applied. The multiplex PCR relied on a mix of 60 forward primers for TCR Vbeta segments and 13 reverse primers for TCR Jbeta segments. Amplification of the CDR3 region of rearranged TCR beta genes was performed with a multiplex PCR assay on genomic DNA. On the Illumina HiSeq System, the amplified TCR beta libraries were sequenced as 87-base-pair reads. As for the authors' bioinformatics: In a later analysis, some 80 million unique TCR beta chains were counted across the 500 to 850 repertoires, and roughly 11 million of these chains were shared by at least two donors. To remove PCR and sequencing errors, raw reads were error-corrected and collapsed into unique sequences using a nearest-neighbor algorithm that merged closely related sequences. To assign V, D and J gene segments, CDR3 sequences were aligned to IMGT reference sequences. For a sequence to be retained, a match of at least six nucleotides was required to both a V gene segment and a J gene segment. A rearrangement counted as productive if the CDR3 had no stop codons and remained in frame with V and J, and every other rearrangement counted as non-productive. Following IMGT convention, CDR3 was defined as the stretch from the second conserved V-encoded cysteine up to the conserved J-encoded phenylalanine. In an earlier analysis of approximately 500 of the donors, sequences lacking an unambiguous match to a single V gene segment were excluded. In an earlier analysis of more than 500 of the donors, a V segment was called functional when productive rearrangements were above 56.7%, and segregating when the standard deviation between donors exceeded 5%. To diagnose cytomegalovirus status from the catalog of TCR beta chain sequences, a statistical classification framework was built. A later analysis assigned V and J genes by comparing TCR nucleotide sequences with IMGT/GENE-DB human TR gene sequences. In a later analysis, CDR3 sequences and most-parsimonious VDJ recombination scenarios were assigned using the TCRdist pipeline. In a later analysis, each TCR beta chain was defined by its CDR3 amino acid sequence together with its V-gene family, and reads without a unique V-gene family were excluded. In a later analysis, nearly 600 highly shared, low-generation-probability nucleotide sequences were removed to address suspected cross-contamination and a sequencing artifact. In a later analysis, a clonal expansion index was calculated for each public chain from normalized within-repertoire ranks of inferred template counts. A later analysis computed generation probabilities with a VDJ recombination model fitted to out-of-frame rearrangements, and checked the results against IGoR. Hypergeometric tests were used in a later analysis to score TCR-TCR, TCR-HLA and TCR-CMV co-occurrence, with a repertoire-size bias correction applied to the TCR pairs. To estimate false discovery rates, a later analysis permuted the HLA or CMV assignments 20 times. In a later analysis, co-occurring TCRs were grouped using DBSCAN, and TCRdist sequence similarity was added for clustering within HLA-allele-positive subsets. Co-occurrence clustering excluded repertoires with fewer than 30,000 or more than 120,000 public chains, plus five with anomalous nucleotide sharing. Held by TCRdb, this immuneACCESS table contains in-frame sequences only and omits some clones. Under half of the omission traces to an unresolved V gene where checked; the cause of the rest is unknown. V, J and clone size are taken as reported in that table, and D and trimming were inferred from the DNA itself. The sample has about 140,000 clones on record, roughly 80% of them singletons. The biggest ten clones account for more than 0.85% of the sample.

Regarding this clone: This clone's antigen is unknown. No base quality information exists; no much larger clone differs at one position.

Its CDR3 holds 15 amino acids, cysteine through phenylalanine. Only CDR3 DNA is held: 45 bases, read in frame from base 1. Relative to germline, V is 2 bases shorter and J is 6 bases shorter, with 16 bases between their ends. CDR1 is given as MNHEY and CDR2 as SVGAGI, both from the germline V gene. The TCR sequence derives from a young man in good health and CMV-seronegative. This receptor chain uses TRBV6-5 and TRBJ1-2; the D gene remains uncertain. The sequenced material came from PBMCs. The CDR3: CASSYSRQRPDGYTF. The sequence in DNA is TGTGCCAGCAGTTACAGTCGCCAACGTCCAGATGGCTACACCTTC.